Below are 19 T cell receptor beta chains sequenced from a single sample in a study of T cell clonality in common variable immunodeficiency. The data were produced by immunoSEQ multiplex PCR, yet TCRdb's version contains in-frame clones alone and is incomplete. Altogether more than 20,000 clones were found in the sample, and no singletons occur. The study, taken as a whole, reports: In common variable immunodeficiency, TCR beta chains reportedly carried fewer deletions and N-nucleotide insertions.

No antigen has been assigned to these receptors. The source material was peripheral blood mononuclear cells. The receptors here all came from a human donor with common variable immunodeficiency.

This clone was recorded many times. The CDR3 goes on 3 residues after the read ends, and that part is filled in from the germline J gene. The genes are TRBV2 and TRBJ2-1; 7 positions match TRBD1. CDR3 size: 14 residues. The germline CDR1 and CDR2 sequences are SNHLY and FYNNEI. The junction had 8 bases not matched to a gene; V was cut back by 3 bases and J by 9 bases. CDR3 DNA, as far as it was read: TGTGCCAGCAGTGACTTGGCCGACAGGGTTGAG. This gives the protein CASSDLADRVE. The CDR3, in full, reads CASSDLADRVEQFF.

This clone has a count of ten or more. The read terminates 3 residues before the CDR3 end, so the remaining end is supplied by the germline J gene. The chain joins TRBV18 to TRBJ1-2; 8 bases line up with TRBD1. The trim removed 3 bases at V and 0 bases at J, leaving 18 bases unmatched. The CDR3 totals 20 residues. Germline V gene data show CDR1 as KGHSH and CDR2 as LQKENI. The CDR3 loop is CASSPFGQGALSRANYGYTF. The part of the CDR3 DNA that was read is TGTGCCAGCTCACCTTTTGGACAGGGTGCCCTATCGCGGGCTAACTATGGC.

Only a few counts were recorded for this clone. The read ends 3 residues early relative to the CDR3; the germline J gene fills the gap. The V call is TRBV19, the J call TRBJ2-7; weak D call: TRBD2 (6 bases). CDR3 length: 14 amino acids. Germline values: CDR1 LNHDA, CDR2 SQIVND (reference sequence). Trimming pared 3 bases from V and 2 bases from J, leaving 11 bases between. CDR3 DNA, as far as it was read: TGTGCCAGTAGTATCCCCGGACTAACCTACGAG. This translates into CASSIPGLTYE. The whole CDR3 protein reads CASSIPGLTYEQYF.

This clone was counted at least ten times. The CDR3 end is not reached by the read, which stops 3 residues before it; the germline J gene fills it in. The chain recombines TRBV19 with TRBJ2-3; 7 bases agree with TRBD1. The germline CDR1 and CDR2 sequences are LNHDA and SQIVND (reference sequence). V shed 1 base, J shed 0 bases, and the junction held 7 bases outside the gene matches. This CDR3 is 17 amino acids long. Incomplete CDR3 DNA: TGTGCCAGTAGTATAGGGTTGACAGGGTTAAGCACAGATACG. Its translation is CASSIGLTGLSTDT. The CDR3 reads in full as CASSIGLTGLSTDTQYF.

This clone is termed medium-sized (0.01 to 0.1%). With the read ending 3 residues before the CDR3 end, the germline J gene is used to fill in that end. This chain joins TRBV6-2 or TRBV6-3 and TRBJ2-4, with 8 bases identical to TRBD1. J gave up 1 base and V 6 bases, and 8 bases lay outside the gene matches. The CDR3 extends over 16 amino acids. The germline V gene has CDR1 MNHEY and CDR2 SVGEGT. CDR3: CASRKPGGDAKNIQYF. The CDR3 bases that were read are TGTGCCAGCAGGAAGCCAGGGGGCGACGCCAAAAACATT.

Turning to this clone: The read ends 3 residues early relative to the CDR3; the germline J gene fills the gap. This chain connects TRBV6-4 to TRBJ2-5; 14 nucleotides agree with TRBD2. This CDR3 has 16 residues. The germline V gene has CDR1 MRHNA and CDR2 SNTAGT. V lost 5 bases and J lost 3; bases outside the gene matches: 5. Partial CDR3 DNA: TGTGCCAGCAGTCAGACTAGCGGGGGGGCAAAAGAGACC. It translates to CASSQTSGGAKET. The complete CDR3 protein is CASSQTSGGAKETQYF.

This clone showed up many times. The CDR3 end is not reached by the read, which stops 3 residues before it; the germline J gene fills it in. The chain uses TRBV4-2 and TRBJ2-1; D may be TRBD2 (6 bases). This CDR3 is built from 17 residues. V dropped 3 bases and J dropped 9 bases, with 24 bases sitting between them. The germline gives CDR1 LGHNA, CDR2 YNFKEQ. The DNA read from the CDR3 is TGTGCCAGCAGCCACCCACCCCGGGAGAGGGGTTATCGTGAG. This sequence encodes CASSHPPRERGYRE. The full CDR3 is CASSHPPRERGYREQFF.

As for this clone: The CDR3 end is not reached by the read, which stops 3 residues before it; the germline J gene fills it in. The chain couples TRBV7-9 to TRBJ1-4; 10 nucleotides line up with TRBD1. In germline, CDR1 is SEHNR, CDR2 FQNEAQ (reference sequence). The CDR3 is 14 residues long. V was clipped by 7 bases and J by 4 bases; unmatched bases: 3. The CDR3 sequence: CASTRTGGNEKLFF. The CDR3 DNA, read in part, is TGTGCCAGCACCAGGACAGGGGGTAATGAAAAA.

This clone was recorded many times. The read halts 3 residues ahead of the CDR3 end, with the missing end drawn from the germline J gene. The chain is built from TRBV10-1 and TRBJ1-6, with 9 bases identical to TRBD1. J lost 12 bases, V lost 8 bases, and 11 bases had no gene match. The CDR3 totals 14 residues. Germline V lookup: CDR1 WNHNN, CDR2 SYGVQD (reference sequence). The DNA read from the CDR3 is TGCGCCAGCGGCCGGGACAGGGTTTGGATACCC. Residues: CASGRDRVWIP. The whole CDR3 reads CASGRDRVWIPLHF.

This clone was seen ten or more times. The CDR3 end is not reached by the read, which stops 3 residues before it; the germline J gene fills it in. The rearrangement links TRBV19 to TRBJ2-3, with no clear D. With 7 bases removed from V and 2 bases from J, the gap between germline ends came to 10 bases. This CDR3 has 13 amino acids. The V gene's germline CDR1 is LNHDA and CDR2 SQIVND (reference sequence). The covered CDR3 bases are TGTGCCAGTATGGCAGGCCTCACAGATACG. Translated: CASMAGLTDT. The CDR3 as a whole reads CASMAGLTDTQYF.

This clone was recorded many times. The sequence runs out 3 residues before the end of the CDR3; the remainder is reconstructed from the germline J gene. The genes are TRBV20-1 and TRBJ2-5; possible D gene TRBD2, 6 bases. The CDR3 loop spans 12 amino acids. Trimming pared 3 bases from V and 5 bases from J, leaving 10 bases between. The germline gives CDR1 DFQATT, CDR2 SNEGSKA (reference sequence). CDR3 amino acids: CSASGGLETQYF. The sequenced CDR3 bases are TGCAGTGCTAGTGGAGGGTTGGAGACC.

Ten or more counts support this clone. The read ends 3 residues shy of where the CDR3 ends; the end is completed using the germline J gene. The gene calls are TRBV28 and TRBJ2-7; 7 bases fit TRBD2. Germline CDR1 reads MDHEN; CDR2 reads SYDVKM. The CDR3 extends over 13 amino acids. V trimming: 2 bases; J trimming: 3 bases; junction bases outside the gene matches: 1. The CDR3 DNA, read in part, is TGTGCCAGCAGTTTAGCGGGAGTCTACGAG. Translated, it gives CASSLAGVYE. In full, the CDR3 is CASSLAGVYEQYF.

This clone was recorded at least ten times. The read ends 3 residues before the CDR3 terminus; that terminus is restored from the germline J gene. The J gene is TRBJ2-7, the V gene TRBV18; D possibly corresponds to TRBD1 (5 bases). Germline lookup yields CDR1 KGHSH and CDR2 LQKENI. The CDR3 contains 14 residues. V lost 3 bases and J lost 2, with 11 bases in between. The CDR3 DNA, read in part, is TGTGCCAGCTCACCGGATCAACAGGCCTACGAG. Protein sequence: CASSPDQQAYE. The entire CDR3 is CASSPDQQAYEQYF.

Comment on this clone: The sequence runs out 3 residues before the end of the CDR3; the remainder is reconstructed from the germline J gene. The chain is built from TRBV7-2 and TRBJ1-1; tentative D call: TRBD1 (5 bases). CDR1 and CDR2 from the germline V gene are SGHTA and FQGNSA. The CDR3 loop spans 14 amino acids. The V and J ends lost 5 bases and 2 bases respectively, with 12 bases between them. The CDR3 reads CASSITDRNTEAFF. The CDR3 DNA, read in part, is TGTGCCAGCAGCATAACAGACAGAAACACTGAA.

This clone was observed at least ten times. The read ends 3 residues early relative to the CDR3; the germline J gene fills the gap. The rearrangement uses TRBV7-3 and TRBJ2-1, with D possibly being TRBD1 (5 bases). CDR3 length: 12 amino acids. Per the germline V gene, CDR1 is SGHTA and CDR2 is FQGTGA. V lost 6 bases and J 6 bases, leaving 9 bases between the germline ends. CDR3 DNA (partial): TGTGCCAGCAGTAGGGGCGGCAATGAG. Translated, it gives CASSRGGNE. The full CDR3 sequence reads CASSRGGNEQFF. Full variable domain (missing parts from reference TRBV7-3 and TRBJ2-1): GAGVSQTPSNKVTEKGKYVELRCDPISGHTALYWYRQSLGQGPEFLIYFQGTGAADDSGLPNDRFFAVRPEGSVSTLKIQRTERGDSAVYLCASSRGGNEQFFGPGTRLTVL.

This clone occurred a few times. The CDR3 sequence: CASSVLAGVGETQYF. The part of the CDR3 DNA that was read is TGTGCCAGCAGCGTTTTAGCGGGGGTCGGGGAGACC. The chain couples TRBV7-9 to TRBJ2-5; TRBD2 aligns across 9 bases. The read finishes 3 residues shy of the CDR3 end, and the germline J gene is used to complete it. V lost 5 bases to trimming and J lost 5 bases; unmatched junction nucleotides: 9. Germline V gene lookup returns CDR1 SEHNR and CDR2 FQNEAQ (reference sequence). The CDR3 length is 15 residues. Full variable domain (missing parts from reference TRBV7-9 and TRBJ2-5): DTGVSQNPRHKITKRGQNVTFRCDPISEHNRLYWYRQTLGQGPEFLTYFQNEAQLEKSRLLSDRFSAERPKGSFSTLEIQRTEQGDSAMYLCASSVLAGVGETQYFGPGTRLLVL.

This clone was seen a handful of times. The CDR3 end is not reached by the read, which stops 3 residues before it; the germline J gene fills it in. The rearrangement links TRBV5-1 to TRBJ1-6; tentative D call: TRBD1 (5 bases). The V gene lost 0 bases and the J gene lost 7 bases, with 8 bases spanning the gap. The CDR3 totals 14 residues. Germline lookup yields CDR1 SGHRS and CDR2 YFSETQ. The sequenced part of the CDR3 DNA is TGCGCCAGCAGCTTGGAAGGGGCCAATTCACCC. Translating gives CASSLEGANSP. The complete CDR3 reads CASSLEGANSPLHF.

At least ten counts were recorded for this clone. Coverage ceases 3 residues before the CDR3 finishes, and the germline J gene fills in the end. J is TRBJ1-1 and V is TRBV7-2, with 9 bases aligning to TRBD1. The CDR3 is 15 amino acids. Germline trimming cut 5 bases from V and 2 bases from J; bases unmatched to any gene: 6. The germline V gene has CDR1 SGHTA and CDR2 FQGNSA. The part of the CDR3 DNA that was read is TGTGCCAGCAGCGCACAGGGACAGGGAAACACTGAA. Protein: CASSAQGQGNTE. The CDR3 as a whole reads CASSAQGQGNTEAFF.

A remark on this clone: The read finishes 3 residues shy of the CDR3 end, and the germline J gene is used to complete it. The rearrangement joins TRBV7-6 to TRBJ2-1; either TRBD1 or TRBD2 may fit D (7 bases each). CDR3 length equals 18 residues. The V gene lost 2 bases and the J gene lost 1 base, with 18 bases spanning the gap. CDR1 is SGHVS and CDR2 is FNYEAQ in the germline V gene. CDR3 bases read: TGTGCCAGCAGCTTAAGGGGGAGGGGGCTTTATTCCTACAATGAG. Its protein product is CASSLRGRGLYSYNE. The entire CDR3 protein is CASSLRGRGLYSYNEQFF. The full variable domain, in which reference TRBV7-6 and TRBJ2-1 provide the parts outside the CDR3, is GAGVSQSPRYKVTKRGQDVALRCDPISGHVSLYWYRQALGQGPEFLTYFNYEAQQDKSGLPNDRFSAERPEGSISTLTIQRTEQRDSAMYRCASSLRGRGLYSYNEQFFGPGTRLTVL.